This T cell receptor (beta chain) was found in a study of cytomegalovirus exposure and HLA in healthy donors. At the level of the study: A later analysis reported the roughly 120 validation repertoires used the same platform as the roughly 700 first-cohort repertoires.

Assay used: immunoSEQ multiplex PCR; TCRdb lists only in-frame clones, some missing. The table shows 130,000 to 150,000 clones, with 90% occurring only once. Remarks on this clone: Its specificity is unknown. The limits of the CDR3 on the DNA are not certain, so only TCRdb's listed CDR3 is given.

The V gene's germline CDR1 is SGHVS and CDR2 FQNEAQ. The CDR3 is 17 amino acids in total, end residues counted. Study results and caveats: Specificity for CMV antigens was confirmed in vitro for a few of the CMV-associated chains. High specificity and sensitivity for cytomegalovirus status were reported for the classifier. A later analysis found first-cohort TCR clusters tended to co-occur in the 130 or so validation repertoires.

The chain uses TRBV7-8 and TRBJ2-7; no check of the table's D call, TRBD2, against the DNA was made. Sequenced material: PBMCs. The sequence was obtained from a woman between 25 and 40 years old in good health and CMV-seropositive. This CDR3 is CASSLGRRAGGAFEQYF.